One sample yielded the 5 T cell receptor beta chains listed below, sequenced in a study of blood T cells in healthy people across ages. Sample-barcoded 5' priming and a J-beta primer mix drove a second PCR of 7 to 11 cycles. TCRdb called the 5' RACE reads again in MiXCR, with one record for every CDR3 protein. The sample records hundreds of thousands of distinct CDR3 sequences, over 45% being singletons. Sequenced sample: blood. These receptors were taken from a man aged 30 to 45 in good health.

The chain carries TRBV7-8 and TRBJ2-5; 15 bases map to TRBD2. The end of the DNA fits TRBJ2-7 better, so the J call may be wrong. The CDR3 loop spans 16 amino acids. Germline V CDR1 and CDR2: SGHVS, FQNEAQ. For the CDR3, the DNA is TGTGCCAGCAGCTGGGGACTAGCGGGGGGAAATTTCGAGCAGTACTTC. It codes for CASSWGLAGGNFEQYF.

The gene calls are TRBV5-1 and TRBJ1-2, with TRBD1 matching 7 bases. CDR1 and CDR2 from the germline V gene are SGHRS and YFSETQ. V lost 0 bases to trimming and J lost 3 bases; unmatched junction nucleotides: 2. The CDR3 has 14 residues. The CDR3 DNA is TGCGCCAGCAGCTTGGCCAGGGGGGACTATGGCTACACCTTC. This codes for CASSLARGDYGYTF.

This chain joins TRBV12-3 or TRBV12-4 and TRBJ2-1; D might be TRBD2 (6 bases). The DNA end lines up better with TRBJ2-7; the J call may be wrong. The CDR3 loop spans 17 amino acids. CDR3 residues: CASSSGTGMSSYNEQYF. CDR3 sequence (DNA): TGTGCCAGCAGTTCCGGGACTGGCATGAGCTCCTACAATGAGCAGTACTTC.

This clonotype was counted a single time. The J gene is TRBJ2-7, the V gene TRBV13; maybe TRBD2 (6 bases). V was pared by 6 bases and J by 2 bases, with 17 bases between. CDR3 length: 15 amino acids. Germline CDR1 PRHDT, CDR2 FYEKMQ (reference sequence). In DNA, the CDR3 is TGTGCCAGCAGACCACGGGGGACGCCACCCTACGAGCAGTACTTC. Protein product: CASRPRGTPPYEQYF.

The chain recombines TRBV30 with TRBJ1-2; D remains ambiguous. The germline V gene has CDR1 GTSNPN and CDR2 SVGIG (reference sequence). V lost 2 bases to trimming and J lost 0 bases, with 7 bases between them. The CDR3 is made up of 13 amino acids. CDR3: CAWSPGANYGYTF. As DNA, the CDR3 is TGTGCCTGGAGTCCTGGAGCTAACTATGGCTACACCTTC.